This T cell receptor beta chain stems from a study of tumor-infiltrating lymphocytes in glioblastoma multiforme. This clonotype has a handful of counts. TCR beta libraries were built from RNA through three nested multiplex PCR rounds using modified ARM-PCR. Input was approximately 0.5 ug total RNA, reverse-transcribed with a C-beta primer. TCRdb reprocessed the multiplex PCR reads via MiXCR and lists one record per CDR3 protein. The top ten hold roughly 48% of the sample, which has about 8,400 distinct CDR3 sequences, over 60% seen once. The CDR3 covers 11 residues. V gave up 8 bases and J gave up 7 bases, with 9 bases separating them. Germline CDR1 SGHAT, CDR2 FQNNGV.

Sequencing input: brain tumor tissue. This chain links TRBV11-2 with TRBJ2-1, with D possibly being TRBD2 (5 bases). The sequence came from a male donor with glioblastoma. This CDR3 is CASGEQNEQFF. CDR3 DNA sequence: TGTGCCAGCGGGGAGCAAAATGAGCAGTTCTTC.